These 7 T cell receptor beta chains came from one sample sequenced in a study of cytomegalovirus exposure and HLA in healthy donors. Primers: 60 Vbeta forward and 13 Jbeta reverse. Method: immunoSEQ multiplex PCR; TCRdb's copy keeps in-frame clones and lacks some. This table holds about 160,000 clones, roughly 73% found once. Sequences were obtained from PBMCs. The receptor source for this set is a male donor in good health and CMV-seronegative.

V usage is TRBV27 and J usage is TRBJ1-5; D gene uncertain. The CDR3 length is 14 residues. In germline, CDR1 is MNHEY, CDR2 SMNVEV (reference sequence). V lost 5 bases and J 3 bases, leaving 11 bases between the germline ends. CDR3 coding DNA: TGTGCCAGCAGTCTAACTCCTGACAATCAGCCCCAGCATTTT. Protein sequence: CASSLTPDNQPQHF.

This chain connects TRBV2 to TRBJ2-1; 12 bases line up with TRBD2. The ends lost 5 bases at V and 10 bases at J; junction bases unmatched: 9. CDR1 and CDR2 (germline): SNHLY, FYNNEI. The CDR3 has 15 residues. The CDR3 spells CASSSRLAGAGEQFF. CDR3 sequence (DNA): TGTGCCAGCAGTTCTAGACTAGCGGGAGCGGGAGAGCAGTTCTTC.

The rearrangement joins TRBV6-1 to TRBJ2-1; 8 bases fit TRBD1. The length of the CDR3 is 14 residues. Germline lookup yields CDR1 MNHNS and CDR2 SASEGT. With 6 bases clipped from V and 7 bases from J, the junction kept 8 bases outside the gene matches. For the CDR3, the DNA is TGTGCCAGCAGAAAGGACAGGGTAGGGAATGAGCAGTTCTTC. Amino acids: CASRKDRVGNEQFF.

The chain joins TRBV7-2 to TRBJ1-1; tentatively, D is TRBD1 (5 bases). CDR1 SGHTA and CDR2 FQGNSA come from the germline V gene. The germline V and J ends were trimmed by 5 bases and 4 bases, with 14 bases remaining between them. The CDR3 sequence is 14 residues long. CDR3 protein: CASSEGAFATEAFF. Written as DNA, the CDR3 is TGTGCCAGCAGCGAAGGGGCTTTCGCCACTGAAGCTTTCTTT. Combining the CDR3 with reference TRBV7-2 and TRBJ1-1 gives the whole variable domain GAGVSQSPSNKVTEKGKDVELRCDPISGHTALYWYRQSLGQGLEFLIYFQGNSAPDKSGLPSDRFSAERTGGSVSTLTIQRTQQEDSAVYLCASSEGAFATEAFFGQGTRLTVV.

This clone was observed a handful of times. Different DNA sequences within this sample yield the same CDR3. The chain has TRBV27 and TRBJ1-5; 7 positions match TRBD1. This CDR3 has 13 amino acids. Germline V gives CDR1 MNHEY, CDR2 SMNVEV (reference sequence). V lost 5 bases to trimming and J lost 6 bases; unmatched junction nucleotides: 4. The CDR3 nucleotides read TGTGCCAGCAGTCGACAGGGAGGTCAGCCCCAGCATTTT. It is translated as CASSRQGGQPQHF.

This clone was observed a handful of times. The V call is TRBV5-1, the J call TRBJ2-5; D is possibly TRBD2 (7 bases). The better agreement between TRBJ2-7 and the DNA end casts doubt on the J call. Germline V CDR1 and CDR2: SGHRS, YFSETQ. The CDR3 consists of 15 residues. As DNA, the CDR3 is TGCGCCAGCAGCTTGGAAGCGGGGACATACTACGAGCAGTACTTC. Translation: CASSLEAGTYYEQYF.

This clone showed up just a few times. This chain uses TRBV5-5 with TRBJ2-7, with 8 bases fitting TRBD1. The CDR3 consists of 16 residues. Germline V lookup: CDR1 SGHKS, CDR2 YYEKEE (reference sequence). After removal of 0 bases from V and 2 bases from J, the junction contained 7 bases not matched to a gene. The CDR3 DNA reads as TGTGCCAGCAGCTTGGTTCAGGGGACAGGTACCTACGAGCAGTACTTC. It yields the protein CASSLVQGTGTYEQYF.